The entry below describes one T cell receptor beta chain. Antigen specificity is unknown. This sample was included in a study of cytomegalovirus exposure and HLA in healthy donors. The CDR3 loop spans 15 amino acids. Trimming removed 1 base at V and 3 bases at J, with 11 bases between. Looked up from germline, CDR1 is SGHDT and CDR2 is YYEEEE. Study outcomes and limitations: Around 18,000 TCR beta sequences were associated with HLA alleles at 0.05 false discovery rate in a later analysis.

60 Vbeta and 13 Jbeta primers were used in PCR. Here immunoSEQ multiplex PCR was the method, and the copy in TCRdb shows in-frame clones only, minus some. The table includes 180,000 or so clones, almost 80% detected once. This receptor was obtained from a man aged 50 to 60 in good health and CMV-seropositive. This chain uses TRBV5-6 with TRBJ1-5; no clear D gene. Sequenced: PBMCs. CDR3 sequence: CASSLYSVSNQPQHF. The CDR3 nucleotides read TGTGCCAGCAGCTTGTATAGCGTGTCCAATCAGCCCCAGCATTTT.